The rows below give T cell receptor beta chains drawn from one sample of a study of blood T cell repertoires in COVID-19. The protocol was immunoSEQ multiplex PCR, while the TCRdb copy is restricted to in-frame clones and leaves out a portion. The sample includes tens of thousands of clones, around 90% of them seen just once. The sequenced sample was peripheral blood. These receptor sequences come from a male donor with acute or convalescent COVID-19. The CDR3 runs from the conserved cysteine through the conserved F or W. The D gene is left open where the match is weak. Clone size is shown for a subset of rows, as once, few, many or a class of expanded clone.

clone size	V gene	J gene	D gene	CDR3 protein	CDR3 DNA
NA	TRBV19	TRBJ1-3	NA	CASSINQVTRAGNSIYF	TGTGCCAGTAGTATAAATCAGGTCACTCGCGCTGGAAACTCCATATATTTT
NA	TRBV6-6	TRBJ2-2	TRBD1	CAGEQGATGELFF	TGTGCCGGAGAACAGGGGGCCACCGGGGAGCTGTTTTTT
NA	TRBV7-2	TRBJ2-5	NA	CASSPWLGGAMKTQYF	TGTGCCAGCAGCCCGTGGTTAGGGGGGGCTATGAAGACCCAGTACTTC
NA	TRBV15	TRBJ1-4	TRBD1	CATSRTGTGGEKLFF	TGTGCCACCAGCAGGACCGGGACAGGAGGTGAAAAACTGTTTTTT
NA	TRBV19	TRBJ2-7	TRBD1	CASSTTGTYEQYF	TGTGCCAGTAGTACGACAGGGACCTACGAGCAGTACTTC
NA	TRBV7-2	TRBJ2-1	TRBD1	CASSPGGTGDRAGEQFF	TGTGCCAGCAGCCCTGGCGGGACAGGGGACCGTGCGGGTGAGCAGTTCTTC
NA	TRBV3-1/TRBV3-2	TRBJ2-5	NA	CASSQGAGVGETQYF	TGTGCCAGCAGCCAAGGGGCAGGGGTGGGCGAGACCCAGTACTTC
NA	TRBV7-9	TRBJ1-1	NA	CASSLASQNTEAFF	TGTGCCAGCAGCTTAGCGTCCCAGAACACTGAAGCTTTCTTT
NA	TRBV6-6	TRBJ1-5	NA	CASTGADQPQHF	TGTGCCAGCACAGGGGCGGATCAGCCCCAGCATTTT
NA	TRBV5-1	TRBJ1-4	NA	CASSPGEGGEKLFF	TGCGCCAGCAGCCCGGGAGAGGGAGGTGAAAAACTGTTTTTT
NA	TRBV6-5	TRBJ1-1	NA	CAITSAMNTEAFF	TGTGCCATCACCAGCGCCATGAACACTGAAGCTTTCTTT
NA	TRBV19	TRBJ1-6	TRBD1	CASSTDRGLSPLHF	TGTGCCAGTAGTACCGACAGGGGGCTTTCACCCCTCCACTTT
NA	TRBV5-1	TRBJ2-7	NA	CASSLKGVGPYEQYF	TGCGCCAGCAGCTTGAAGGGGGTTGGCCCCTACGAGCAGTACTTC
NA	TRBV30	TRBJ2-3	NA	CAWSLAGTDTQYF	TGTGCCTGGAGTTTGGCGGGCACAGATACGCAGTATTTT
NA	TRBV6-1	TRBJ1-2	NA	CASSDGPNYGYTF	TGTGCCAGCAGTGACGGTCCTAACTATGGCTACACCTTC
NA	TRBV6-2/TRBV6-3	TRBJ2-7	NA	CASSYGSYVNF	TGTGCCAGCAGTTACGGTAGCTACGTTAACTTC
NA	TRBV19	TRBJ1-5	NA	CASSIRGSRTENQPQHF	TGTGCCAGTAGTATAAGAGGGTCGAGGACAGAGAATCAGCCCCAGCATTTT
NA	TRBV6-5	TRBJ2-5	TRBD1	CASRGTGQETQYF	TGTGCCAGCAGAGGGACAGGCCAAGAGACCCAGTACTTC
NA	TRBV5-1	TRBJ2-1	TRBD2	CASSSGLAGGRRYNEQFF	TGCGCCAGCAGCTCCGGACTAGCGGGGGGGCGGAGGTACAATGAGCAGTTCTTC
NA	TRBV5-6	TRBJ1-2	TRBD1	CASSSGQGRSGYTF	TGTGCCAGCAGCTCGGGACAGGGCCGGAGTGGCTACACCTTC
NA	TRBV5-4	TRBJ2-1	TRBD1	CASSLETGAYNEQFF	TGTGCCAGCAGCTTGGAGACAGGGGCCTACAATGAGCAGTTCTTC
few	TRBV18	TRBJ2-2	NA	CASSPWPNTGELFF	TGTGCCAGCTCACCGTGGCCGAACACCGGGGAGCTGTTTTTT
NA	TRBV5-4	TRBJ1-3	NA	CASSLAAGFSGNTIYF	TGTGCCAGCAGCTTGGCCGCAGGATTCTCTGGAAACACCATATATTTT
NA	TRBV19	TRBJ1-6	NA	CASTPAGWGSPLHF	TGTGCCAGTACCCCCGCGGGTTGGGGTTCACCCCTCCACTTT
NA	TRBV9	TRBJ1-1	TRBD1	CASSALTGGTEAFF	TGTGCCAGCAGCGCTTTAACAGGGGGCACTGAAGCTTTCTTT
NA	TRBV6-6	TRBJ1-3	NA	CASSYMESGNTIYF	TGTGCCAGCAGTTACATGGAGTCTGGAAACACCATATATTTT
NA	TRBV30	TRBJ2-2	TRBD2	CAWQGGGTNTGELFF	TGTGCCTGGCAAGGCGGGGGGACGAACACCGGGGAGCTGTTTTTT
NA	TRBV7-9	TRBJ2-3	NA	CASSFHRDTTDTQYF	TGTGCCAGCAGCTTCCACCGGGACACCACAGATACGCAGTATTTT
NA	TRBV6-5	TRBJ2-6	NA	CASSYGASGANVLTF	TGTGCCAGCAGTTACGGGGCCTCTGGGGCCAACGTCCTGACTTTC
NA	TRBV5-3	TRBJ2-3	TRBD2	CARSLGFGGASTDTQYF	TGTGCCAGAAGCTTAGGTTTCGGGGGGGCTAGCACAGATACGCAGTATTTT
NA	TRBV11-2	TRBJ1-4	NA	CASSLGGGGHEKLFF	TGTGCCAGCAGCTTAGGGGGGGGAGGGCATGAAAAACTGTTTTTT
NA	TRBV27	TRBJ1-4	TRBD1	CASSRSLGTGAAEKLFF	TGTGCCAGCAGTCGATCCCTCGGGACAGGGGCGGCTGAAAAACTGTTTTTT
NA	TRBV7-2	TRBJ1-6	NA	CASSRQENSPLHF	TGTGCCAGCAGTCGTCAGGAAAATTCACCCCTCCACTTT
once	TRBV28	TRBJ2-3	TRBD1	CASSRTGWDTDTQYF	TGTGCCAGCAGTCGGACAGGGTGGGACACAGATACGCAGTATTTT
NA	TRBV5-8	TRBJ2-5	NA	CASSLTVTQETQYF	TGTGCCAGCAGCTTGACGGTCACCCAAGAGACCCAGTACTTC
NA	TRBV7-3	TRBJ2-5	TRBD2	CASSLTGGWQETQYF	TGTGCCAGCAGCCTTACGGGGGGATGGCAGGAGACCCAGTACTTC
NA	TRBV5-1	TRBJ1-3	NA	CASSLAPVSQDRGNTIYF	TGCGCCAGCAGCTTGGCACCAGTATCTCAGGACAGAGGAAACACCATATATTTT
NA	TRBV23-1	TRBJ1-5	NA	CARQRRGPQHF	TGCGCCAGACAGAGGCGGGGGCCCCAGCATTTT
NA	TRBV5-1	TRBJ2-7	TRBD1	CASSWTGGSDEQYF	TGCGCCAGCAGCTGGACAGGGGGCAGCGACGAGCAGTACTTC
NA	TRBV3-1/TRBV3-2	TRBJ2-2	TRBD1	CASSPDRAPNTGELFF	TGTGCCAGCAGCCCCGACAGGGCCCCGAACACCGGGGAGCTGTTTTTT
NA	TRBV5-1	TRBJ2-7	NA	CASSLAFGEFYYEQYF	TGCGCCAGCAGCTTGGCCTTTGGAGAGTTCTACTACGAGCAGTACTTC
few	TRBV18	TRBJ2-1	TRBD1	CASSIGTGRLNEQFF	TGTGCCAGCTCAATAGGGACAGGGAGATTGAATGAGCAGTTCTTC
NA	TRBV6-5	TRBJ2-3	TRBD2	CASSSPGGGTDTQYF	TGTGCCAGCAGTTCCCCTGGCGGGGGAACAGATACGCAGTATTTT
NA	TRBV18	TRBJ1-4	NA	CASSPTSRGDEKLFF	TGTGCCAGCTCCCCCACGAGCAGGGGTGATGAAAAACTGTTTTTT
NA	TRBV2	TRBJ1-6	TRBD1	CASSYPTGTGIYF	TGTGCCAGCAGTTACCCTACCGGGACAGGGATCTACTTT
NA	TRBV9	TRBJ1-2	NA	CASSVASQGFPYGYTF	TGTGCCAGCAGCGTAGCTTCACAGGGTTTTCCCTATGGCTACACCTTC